One T cell receptor beta chain is described in this entry. This sample is part of a study of untreated major depressive disorder. The assay was immunoSEQ multiplex PCR, and TCRdb's table has in-frame clones only and misses some. The sample records about 21,000 clones, 85% to 90% being singletons. This CDR3 is built from 14 residues. The germline V and J ends were trimmed by 5 bases and 0 bases, with 11 bases remaining between them. Germline V lookup: CDR1 MNHEY, CDR2 SMNVEV (reference sequence). Specimen: CD4+ T cells from PBMCs. V and J are TRBV27 and TRBJ2-7; D is uncertain. This TCR was sampled from a woman aged 40 to 50 in good health. CDR3 sequence (DNA): TGTGCCAGCAGTAGGCCTGAGAGCTCCTACGAGCAGTACGTC. It encodes CASSRPESSYEQYV.